This T cell receptor (beta chain) is drawn from a study of breast tumors, draining lymph nodes, adjacent tissues. The CDR3 spans 15 residues. Trimming took 8 bases from V and 0 from J, leaving 14 bases between them. From germline, CDR1 is LNHDA and CDR2 SQIVND (reference sequence). Via MiXCR, TCRdb re-called the multiplex PCR reads, giving one row per CDR3 protein. Of some 25,000 distinct CDR3 sequences in the sample, roughly a quarter are singletons; the top ten hold roughly 13%. This rearrangement joins TRBV19 to TRBJ2-1, with D possibly matching TRBD1 (6 bases). The clonotype was recovered from a female donor with breast cancer. Some clones in this sample may be carry-over from other donors' samples. Material: breast tumor tissue. The CDR3 sequence: CASPQGPGSYNEQFF. The DNA of the CDR3 is TGTGCCAGTCCTCAGGGGCCTGGCTCCTACAATGAGCAGTTCTTC.